The clone carrying this TCR beta chain was recorded only once. Its antigen is not known. Described time point: newly diagnosed, previously untreated cHL patient sample. Investigators turned to newly diagnosed, untreated classical Hodgkin lymphoma PBMCs for comparison. The V gene end was trimmed by 3 bases and the J gene end by 2 bases; junction bases not matched to a gene: 4. There are 14 residues in the CDR3. The germline V gene has CDR1 KGHSH and CDR2 LQKENI. The method was immunoSEQ multiplex PCR; TCRdb's version includes in-frame clones alone and lacks a portion of them. The repertoire holds tens of thousands of clones, with over 85% as singletons. These data originate in a study of PD-1 blockade in classical Hodgkin lymphoma. The study's findings and limits: Newly diagnosed patients reportedly trailed healthy donors in baseline TCR diversity. Whatever underlies the repertoire differences (possibly disease activity or prior therapy) remains undefined.

Source material: peripheral blood mononuclear cells (PBMCs). The sequence was obtained from a human donor with classical Hodgkin lymphoma. The chain joins TRBV18 to TRBJ2-7; 7 bases are a match to TRBD1. As DNA, the CDR3 is TGTGCCAGCTCACCTCGGGACAGCCCCTACGAGCAGTACTTC. Translating gives CASSPRDSPYEQYF.